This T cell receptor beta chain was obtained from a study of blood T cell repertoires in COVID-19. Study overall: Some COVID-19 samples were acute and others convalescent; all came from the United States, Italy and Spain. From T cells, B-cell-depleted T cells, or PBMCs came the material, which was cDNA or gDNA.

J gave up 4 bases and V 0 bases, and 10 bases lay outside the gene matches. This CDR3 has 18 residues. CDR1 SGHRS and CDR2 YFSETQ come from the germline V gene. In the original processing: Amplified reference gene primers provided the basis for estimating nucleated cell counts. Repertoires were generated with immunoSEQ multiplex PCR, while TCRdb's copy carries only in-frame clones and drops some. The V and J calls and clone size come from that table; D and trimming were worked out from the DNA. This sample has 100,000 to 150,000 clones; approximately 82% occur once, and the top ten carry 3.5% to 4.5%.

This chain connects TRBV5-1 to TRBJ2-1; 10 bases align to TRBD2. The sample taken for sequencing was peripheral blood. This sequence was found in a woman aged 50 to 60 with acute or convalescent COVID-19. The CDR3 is CASSLAIRAGGKYNEQFF. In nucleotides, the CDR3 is TGCGCCAGCAGCTTGGCTATCCGAGCGGGAGGGAAATACAATGAGCAGTTCTTC.